This entry lists 5 T cell receptor beta chains sequenced from one sample in a study of cytomegalovirus exposure and HLA in healthy donors (dated by TCRdb to about 2017). Library preparation employed the immunoSEQ multiplex PCR assay. For the multiplex PCR, a mixture combining 60 forward primers for TCR Vbeta segments and 13 reverse primers for TCR Jbeta segments was used. Imported from immuneACCESS, the table was reduced by TCRdb to in-frame sequences with V and J called. These copies leave out some clones; in studies compared against another copy, an unresolved V gene accounts for under half, and the cause of the remainder is not known. The sample's clone listing holds under 150,000 clones. Approximately 1.5% of the sample is held by the ten biggest clonotypes. Sample: PBMCs. The source is a woman aged 40 to 50 in good health and CMV-seronegative.

V usage is TRBV5-6 and J usage is TRBJ2-2, with 16 bases identical to TRBD2. The CDR3 has 19 amino acids. Trimming removed 4 bases from V and 4 bases from J; junction bases left unmatched: 10. In germline, CDR1 is SGHDT, CDR2 YYEEEE. The CDR3 DNA follows: TGTGCCAGCAGCCCGACGGGACTAGCGGGGGGGCAGTGCACCGGGGAGCTGTTTTTT. Its protein is CASSPTGLAGGQCTGELFF.

The chain joins TRBV7-6 to TRBJ1-3; tentative D call: TRBD1 (6 bases). Germline values: CDR1 SGHVS, CDR2 FNYEAQ. This CDR3 has 17 residues. V was trimmed by 5 bases and J by 4 bases, leaving 21 bases between them. DNA of the CDR3: TGTGCCAGCAGCCCTGACGGACGGGGGGCAATCGGAAACACCATATATTTT. Translation gives CASSPDGRGAIGNTIYF.

V gene TRBV5-1 combines with J gene TRBJ2-1; 7 bases are a match to TRBD1. Unmatched junction bases numbered 10, after V lost 3 bases and J lost 7 bases. Germline values: CDR1 SGHRS, CDR2 YFSETQ. This CDR3 spans 15 amino acids. The CDR3 sequence is CASSSRQGRPNEQFF. CDR3 bases: TGCGCCAGCAGCTCCCGACAGGGAAGGCCAAATGAGCAGTTCTTC.

CDR3 sequence: CASSFGDRGTTGELFF. Written as DNA, the CDR3 is TGTGCCAGCAGCTTCGGGGACAGGGGAACAACCGGGGAGCTGTTTTTT. The J gene is TRBJ2-2, the V gene TRBV5-8, with TRBD1 matching 10 bases. The V gene end was trimmed by 2 bases and the J gene end by 5 bases; junction bases not matched to a gene: 6. CDR1 is SGHTS and CDR2 is YDEGEE in the germline V gene. There are 16 residues in the CDR3.

The chain couples TRBV28 to TRBJ2-7; a weak D match, TRBD1 (6 bases). Germline V gene data show CDR1 as MDHEN and CDR2 as SYDVKM. The V and J ends lost 4 bases and 4 bases respectively, with 11 bases between them. This CDR3 region has 13 residues. The DNA of the CDR3 is TGTGCCAGCAGTTCCGGGACAAATTACGAGCAGTACGTC. This sequence encodes CASSSGTNYEQYV.